Following are 8 T cell receptor beta chains from one sample sequenced in a study of Graves' ophthalmopathy and Graves' hyperthyroidism. Amplified TCR beta CDR3 regions were obtained using RNA transcripts as template. Investigators did first-round RT-PCR with HTBI primers, then second-round multiplex PCR. TCRdb re-called the multiplex PCR reads through MiXCR, storing one row per CDR3 protein. Of a few hundred thousand distinct CDR3 sequences detected, about 15% appear once; the ten largest clones hold roughly 2.6%. Material for sequencing was peripheral blood. These TCRs come from an adult woman with stable Graves' hyperthyroidism.

This clonotype was seen many times. The chain links TRBV27 to TRBJ1-5; TRBD1 matches 10 bases. The ends lost 7 bases at V and 2 bases at J; junction bases unmatched: 5. This CDR3 contains 15 residues. Germline loops: CDR1 MNHEY, CDR2 SMNVEV (reference sequence). CDR3 DNA: TGTGCCAGCAAGATGGGACAGGGGCGCAATCAGCCCCAGCATTTT. It specifies CASKMGQGRNQPQHF.

Ten or more counts support this clonotype. This chain joins TRBV28 and TRBJ2-4; no clear D. From germline, CDR1 is MDHEN and CDR2 SYDVKM. The CDR3 covers 8 residues. The V and J ends lost 10 bases and 5 bases respectively, with 0 bases between them. The CDR3 DNA follows: TGTGCCAAAAACATTCAGTACTTC. Translated, it gives CAKNIQYF.

Only a few counts were recorded for this clonotype. This chain uses TRBV14 with TRBJ2-7; TRBD1 is a possible D gene (6 bases). The CDR3 contains 16 residues. Trimming pared 4 bases from V and 2 bases from J, leaving 18 bases between. Per germline, CDR1 SGHDN and CDR2 FVKESK. This chain's CDR3 is CASSLDGGQGPYEQYF. The CDR3 nucleotides are TGTGCCAGCAGCCTCGATGGGGGCCAAGGTCCCTACGAGCAGTACTTC.

A few counts support this clonotype. The chain links TRBV28 to TRBJ1-5; 7 bases match TRBD1. V shed 6 bases and J 9 bases; nucleotides not matched to a gene: 8. Germline values: CDR1 MDHEN, CDR2 SYDVKM. There are 13 residues in the CDR3. This CDR3 is CASSQTGPRPQHF. The CDR3 coding sequence is TGTGCCAGCAGCCAGACAGGGCCCCGGCCCCAGCATTTT.

This clonotype came up many times. This chain uses TRBV28 with TRBJ1-5; D is uncertain. Trimming left V 3 bases short and J 6 bases short, with 15 bases between. The CDR3 consists of 15 residues. Germline CDR1 and CDR2: MDHEN and SYDVKM. The CDR3 DNA reads TGTGCCAGCAGTTTGGGCCCTGCGGTGGTTCAGCCCCAGCATTTT. Amino acids: CASSLGPAVVQPQHF.

This chain joins TRBV11-2 and TRBJ2-2, with D possibly TRBD2 on 6 matching bases. CDR1 and CDR2 from the germline V gene are SGHAT and FQNNGV. The CDR3 totals 16 residues. V was trimmed by 3 bases and J by 4 bases, leaving 15 bases between them. The CDR3 sequence: CASSFGGAPLTGELFF. The DNA of the CDR3 is TGTGCCAGCAGCTTCGGCGGGGCCCCGCTCACCGGGGAGCTGTTTTTT.

The V gene is TRBV30, the J gene TRBJ1-2, with D possibly being TRBD1 (6 bases). This CDR3 is built from 14 residues. Trimming cost V 2 bases and J 4 bases, with 14 bases left between them. The germline V gene encodes CDR1 GTSNPN and CDR2 SVGIG (reference sequence). The DNA of the CDR3 is TGTGCCTGGAGTCTCCTGGGGGCTAGCTATGGCTACACCTTC. Its translation is CAWSLLGASYGYTF.

This chain uses TRBV12-5 with TRBJ2-7, with TRBD1 matching 8 bases. V lost 7 bases to trimming and J lost 0 bases; unmatched junction nucleotides: 5. Germline CDR1 LGHNT, CDR2 FRNRAP. CDR3 length equals 14 residues. Written as DNA, the CDR3 is TGTGCTAGTGCCAATCAGGGGGCCTCCTACGAGCAGTACTTC. Amino acid sequence: CASANQGASYEQYF.